The 25 T cell receptor beta chains in this list originate from one sample, sequenced in a study of cytomegalovirus exposure and HLA in healthy donors. PCR used 60 Vbeta primers and 13 Jbeta primers. Clones were read by immunoSEQ multiplex PCR, and TCRdb kept only the in-frame ones, dropping some. The listing records 80,000 to 100,000 clones. The source material was PBMCs. Receptor source: a woman aged 25 to 45 in good health and CMV-seronegative.

The chain uses TRBV2 and TRBJ2-1, with a weak D call TRBD2 (6 bases). Between the trimmed V and J ends, which lost 3 bases and 3 bases, there was a span of 15 bases. Germline lookup yields CDR1 SNHLY and CDR2 FYNNEI. This CDR3 contains 16 residues. CDR3 nucleotide sequence: TGTGCCAGCAGTGACCCGGGAGCTTTTAGCTACAATGAGCAGTTCTTC. Encoded protein: CASSDPGAFSYNEQFF.

This chain links TRBV7-6 with TRBJ1-3; unclear D gene. Trimming removed 0 bases from V and 4 bases from J, with 4 bases in between. Germline assignment: CDR1 SGHVS and CDR2 FNYEAQ. The CDR3 spans 13 residues. The CDR3 sequence is CASSLAGGNTIYF. CDR3 coding DNA: TGTGCCAGCAGCTTAGCGGGCGGAAACACCATATATTTT.

This sequence joins TRBV12-5 and TRBJ2-7; D is possibly TRBD2 (6 bases). Per the germline V gene, CDR1 is LGHNT and CDR2 is FRNRAP. The CDR3 extends over 15 amino acids. Trimming removed 2 bases at V and 2 bases at J, with 13 bases between. The CDR3 sequence is CASGLKREKTYEQYF. The DNA of the CDR3 is TGTGCTAGTGGTTTGAAACGGGAGAAGACCTACGAGCAGTACTTC.

The J gene is TRBJ2-2, the V gene TRBV6-1; D unclear. Germline CDR1 reads MNHNS; CDR2 reads SASEGT. The V end lost 6 bases, the J end lost 4 bases, and 12 bases lay between the germline ends. This CDR3 has 14 amino acids. Here the CDR3 DNA reads TGTGCCAGCAGCCTAGATCACTCCACCGGGGAGCTGTTTTTT. It codes for CASSLDHSTGELFF.

V gene TRBV6-5 combines with J gene TRBJ1-2; 9 bases agree with TRBD1. Germline trimming cut 0 bases from V and 2 bases from J; bases unmatched to any gene: 1. Germline CDR1 reads MNHEY; CDR2 reads SVGAGI. The CDR3 is 15 amino acids. CDR3 nucleotides: TGTGCCAGCAGTTACTCTGGGACAGGGAACTATGGCTACACCTTC. Amino acids: CASSYSGTGNYGYTF.

The rearrangement uses TRBV28 and TRBJ2-2; a weak D match, TRBD2 (6 bases). Germline CDR1 reads MDHEN; CDR2 reads SYDVKM. V was trimmed by 4 bases and J by 2 bases, leaving 11 bases between them. CDR3 length: 15 amino acids. CDR3 nucleotides: TGTGCCAGCAGTTCCGGGACTGTTAACACCGGGGAGCTGTTTTTT. As protein: CASSSGTVNTGELFF.

J is TRBJ1-1 and V is TRBV6-5; D may be TRBD1 (6 bases). Germline V gene sequence: CDR1 MNHEY, CDR2 SVGAGI. The CDR3 is made up of 14 amino acids. V shed 2 bases and J shed 5 bases, with 12 bases lying between them. The CDR3 DNA is TGTGCCAGCAGTTACGGGGGGGCCGGGACTGAAGCTTTCTTT. Translated, it gives CASSYGGAGTEAFF.

This chain uses TRBV27 with TRBJ2-7; 11 nucleotides line up with TRBD1. The CDR3 is made up of 14 amino acids. Germline-derived CDR1 and CDR2 are MNHEY and SMNVEV (reference sequence). Losses at the gene ends were 6 bases for V and 2 bases for J; bases not matched to a gene: 3. The CDR3 loop is CASSPGQGAYEQYF. In DNA, the CDR3 is TGTGCCAGCAGCCCGGGACAGGGGGCCTACGAGCAGTACTTC.

The chain has TRBV7-8 and TRBJ2-1, with 11 bases aligning to TRBD2. There are 17 residues in the CDR3. V lost 5 bases and J lost 5; bases outside the gene matches: 11. CDR1 and CDR2 from the germline V gene are SGHVS and FQNEAQ. The CDR3 loop is CASSPRPGLADNNEQFF. The CDR3 nucleotides read TGTGCCAGCAGCCCCCGCCCGGGACTAGCGGATAACAATGAGCAGTTCTTC. Complete variable domain (other parts from reference TRBV7-8 and TRBJ2-1): GAGVSQSPRYKVAKRGQDVALRCDPISGHVSLFWYQQALGQGPEFLTYFQNEAQLDKSGLPSDRFFAERPEGSVSTLKIQRTQQEDSAVYLCASSPRPGLADNNEQFFGPGTRLTVL.

CDR3 amino acids: CASSSLAGEYNEQFF. The CDR3 nucleotides read TGTGCCAGCAGTTCGCTAGCGGGAGAATACAATGAGCAGTTCTTC. The chain couples TRBV6-4 to TRBJ2-1, with TRBD2 matching 10 bases. This CDR3 has 15 residues. With 5 bases clipped from V and 4 bases from J, the junction kept 5 bases outside the gene matches. Germline V gives CDR1 MRHNA, CDR2 SNTAGT.

This chain connects TRBV19 to TRBJ1-2; possibly TRBD1 for D (6 bases). V lost 8 bases and J 4 bases, leaving 20 bases between the germline ends. CDR3 size: 15 residues. The germline gives CDR1 LNHDA, CDR2 SQIVND (reference sequence). The CDR3: CASSGAAPPAYGYTF. CDR3 sequence (DNA): TGTGCCAGTTCAGGGGCGGCCCCCCCAGCCTATGGCTACACCTTC.

The CDR3 loop is CASSLDGSRSGELFF. CDR3 coding DNA: TGCGCCAGCAGCTTGGACGGGAGTCGTTCCGGGGAGCTGTTTTTT. This chain connects TRBV5-1 to TRBJ2-2; D is possibly TRBD2 (6 bases). The CDR3 has 15 amino acids. Germline CDR1 reads SGHRS; CDR2 reads YFSETQ. Trimming shortened V by 0 bases and J by 6 bases, and 12 bases separated the two germline ends.

The CDR3: CASSLTQGSNQPQHF. Here the CDR3 DNA reads TGTGCCAGCAGCTTAACACAGGGAAGCAATCAGCCCCAGCATTTT. The rearrangement links TRBV7-8 to TRBJ1-5; maybe TRBD1 (6 bases). V was cut by 2 bases and J by 1 base, with 9 bases left in between. The CDR3 is 15 residues long. Germline CDR1 reads SGHVS; CDR2 reads FQNEAQ.

This chain joins TRBV6-4 and TRBJ2-2, with D tentatively TRBD2 (5 bases). With 3 bases removed from V and 8 bases from J, the gap between germline ends came to 10 bases. Germline lookup yields CDR1 MRHNA and CDR2 SNTAGT. The CDR3 consists of 13 residues. CDR3 DNA sequence: TGTGCCAGCAGTGAGGGAGACGTAGGGGAGCTGTTTTTT. Amino acid sequence: CASSEGDVGELFF.

The chain recombines TRBV2 with TRBJ1-5; no clear D gene. Between the trimmed V and J ends, which lost 2 bases and 4 bases, there was a span of 6 bases. CDR1 and CDR2 (germline): SNHLY, FYNNEI. The CDR3 covers 13 residues. The CDR3 DNA reads as TGTGCCAGCAGTGAAAACTGGAATCAGCCCCAGCATTTT. It yields the protein CASSENWNQPQHF.

The chain recombines TRBV19 with TRBJ1-2, with 11 nucleotides matching TRBD1. CDR1 is LNHDA, CDR2 SQIVND, per germline (reference sequence). This CDR3 comprises 16 residues. With V trimmed by 3 bases and J by 4 bases, 7 bases remained unmatched. In DNA form, the CDR3 reads TGTGCCAGTAGTATCGGGACAGGGGGATCCGTCTATGGCTACACCTTC. This translates into CASSIGTGGSVYGYTF. The complete variable domain, with remaining parts taken from reference TRBV19 and TRBJ1-2, reads DGGITQSPKYLFRKEGQNVTLSCEQNLNHDAMYWYRQDPGQGLRLIYYSQIVNDFQKGDIAEGYSVSREKKESFPLTVTSAQKNPTAFYLCASSIGTGGSVYGYTFGSGTRLTVV.

The chain couples TRBV4-1 to TRBJ2-7; 9 positions match TRBD1. In germline, CDR1 is MGHRA, CDR2 YSYEKL. V lost 1 base and J lost 7; bases outside the gene matches: 14. The CDR3 is made up of 17 amino acids. The CDR3 sequence is CASSQGRGDRDDGEQYF. The CDR3 bases are TGCGCCAGCAGCCAAGGAAGGGGGGACAGGGATGACGGGGAGCAGTACTTC.

Here the CDR3 DNA reads TGTGCCAGTAGAACCGGACTAGCGGGCGGGGAGCTGTTTTTT. This sequence encodes CASRTGLAGGELFF. The V call is TRBV19, the J call TRBJ2-2, with TRBD2 matching 11 bases. This CDR3 spans 14 amino acids. CDR1 is LNHDA, CDR2 SQIVND, per germline (reference sequence). V lost 6 bases to trimming and J lost 7 bases; unmatched junction nucleotides: 4.

The rearrangement joins TRBV7-6 to TRBJ1-5; D gene ambiguous. This CDR3 is built from 13 residues. V was trimmed by 1 base and J by 5 bases, leaving 6 bases between them. CDR1 is SGHVS, CDR2 FNYEAQ, per germline. CDR3 residues: CASSLDRDQPQHF. In DNA, the CDR3 is TGTGCCAGCAGCTTAGACCGAGATCAGCCCCAGCATTTT.

This chain links TRBV6-4 with TRBJ2-3; perhaps TRBD2 as D (6 bases). Trimming cost V 3 bases and J 2 bases, with 9 bases left between them. CDR3 size: 14 residues. The germline V gene has CDR1 MRHNA and CDR2 SNTAGT. CDR3 protein: CASSEGGSTDTQYF. In nucleotides, the CDR3 is TGTGCCAGCAGTGAGGGGGGATCCACAGATACGCAGTATTTT.

The chain carries TRBV29-1 and TRBJ1-1; no reliable D call. The CDR3 runs to 8 residues. V lost 8 bases, J lost 7 bases, and 5 bases lay in between. In germline, CDR1 is SQVTM, CDR2 ANQGSEA. This chain's CDR3 is CSSSEAFF. The CDR3 region has the DNA TGCAGCTCGAGTGAAGCTTTCTTT. Variable domain in full (rest from reference TRBV29-1 and TRBJ1-1): SAVISQKPSRDICQRGTSLTIQCQVDSQVTMMFWYRQQPGQSLTLIATANQGSEATYESGFVIDKFPISRPNLTFSTLTVSNMSPEDSSIYLCSSSEAFFGQGTRLTVV.

V is TRBV7-9 and J is TRBJ1-2; possibly TRBD1 for D (6 bases). The CDR3 has 15 amino acids. V gave up 5 bases and J gave up 0 bases, with 13 bases separating them. Per the germline V gene, CDR1 is SEHNR and CDR2 is FQNEAQ (reference sequence). The DNA for the CDR3 is TGTGCCAGCAGCACCTATCAGGGGACTAACTATGGCTACACCTTC. It specifies CASSTYQGTNYGYTF.

The J gene is TRBJ1-1, the V gene TRBV5-6; D is unresolved. Germline V gene data show CDR1 as SGHDT and CDR2 as YYEEEE. The CDR3 spans 14 residues. The V end lost 4 bases, the J end lost 1 base, and 11 bases lay between the germline ends. The CDR3 coding sequence is TGTGCCAGCAGCCCCCTCTGGAGGAACACTGAAGCTTTCTTT. This encodes CASSPLWRNTEAFF.

This rearrangement joins TRBV27 to TRBJ2-5; 7 nucleotides align to TRBD2. The germline CDR1 and CDR2 sequences are MNHEY and SMNVEV (reference sequence). V gave up 6 bases and J gave up 5 bases; unmatched junction bases: 12. This CDR3 spans 15 amino acids. CDR3: CASSLRAGAWETQYF. The CDR3 coding sequence is TGTGCCAGCAGCTTACGGGCGGGAGCGTGGGAGACCCAGTACTTC.

The genes are TRBV9 and TRBJ2-7; TRBD2 aligns across 9 bases. With 1 base clipped from V and 2 bases from J, the junction kept 1 base outside the gene matches. Per the germline V gene, CDR1 is SGDLS and CDR2 is YYNGEE. This CDR3 region has 14 residues. DNA for the CDR3: TGTGCCAGCAGCGTAAGCGGGAGGCCCTACGAGCAGTACTTC. The encoded protein is CASSVSGRPYEQYF.